These T cell receptor beta chains were read from a single sample in a study of regulatory T cells in long-lasting Graves disease. TCRdb independently ran MiXCR on the multiplex PCR reads; one entry per CDR3 protein. The data contain more than 650,000 distinct CDR3 sequences, 30% of them singletons. This material consisted of peripheral blood mononuclear cells (PBMCs), taken when the disease was refractory, from a patient treated with antithyroid drugs. The receptors shown here come from a female donor with Graves disease. Each CDR3 is given with its conserved first and last residue. The D gene is left open where the match is weak. For some rows the clone size is stated as once, few or many, or as a class when expanded; others skip it.

.,.,TRBV7-3,TRBJ1-1,14,TGTGCCAGCAGCCAAGATTCGGTCGGGGCTGAAGCTTTCTTT,CASSQDSVGAEAFF
TRBD1,few,TRBV5-1,TRBJ1-1,15,TGCGCCAGCAGCTACCCAAGACAGGGGCTCGCTGAAGCTTTCTTT,CASSYPRQGLAEAFF
TRBD1,.,TRBV11-2,TRBJ2-3,15,TGTGCCAGCAGCTCGTCGACAGGGGGCACAGATACGCAGTATTTT,CASSSSTGGTDTQYF
.,many,TRBV6-5,TRBJ1-1,15,TGTGCCAGCAGTTACCTTCCAGGGCCGAACACTGAAGCTTTCTTT,CASSYLPGPNTEAFF
.,.,TRBV20-1,TRBJ1-1,13,TGCAGTGCTAGTATTGGGGGGGGGGGCAGAGCTTTCTTT,CSASIGGGGRAFF
.,few,TRBV6-1,TRBJ1-1,16,TGTGCCAGCAGTACCCTTGACAGCGCCACCGAGTTTGAAGCTTTCTTT,CASSTLDSATEFEAFF
.,few,TRBV7-9,TRBJ1-1,14,TGTGCCAGCAGCGCCCTTGATTACAGGCTCGAAGCTTTCTTT,CASSALDYRLEAFF
.,few,TRBV15,TRBJ2-7,16,TGTGCCACCAGCAGAGCCGGGCCAGGGAGCTCCTACGAGCAGTACTTC,CATSRAGPGSSYEQYF
.,few,TRBV3-1,TRBJ1-1,15,TGTGCCAGCAGCCAAGTGGGCAGAATGAACACTGAAGCTTTCTTT,CASSQVGRMNTEAFF
.,.,TRBV2,TRBJ2-1,12,TGTGCCAGCAAGTGGGCCGGAAATGAGCAGTTCTTC,CASKWAGNEQFF
.,few,TRBV9,TRBJ2-5,13,TGTGCCAGCAACATGCAGGGCCAAGAGACCCAGTACTTC,CASNMQGQETQYF
.,few,TRBV15,TRBJ1-2,15,TGTGCCACCAGCGAGGGCAGGTCTCCCGCCTATGGCTACACCTTC,CATSEGRSPAYGYTF
TRBD1,many,TRBV28,TRBJ1-2,16,TGTGCCAGCAGTCACAATTTAGGGACAGGGCGAGGGGGCTACACCTTC,CASSHNLGTGRGGYTF
TRBD1,.,TRBV11-3,TRBJ2-7,14,TGTGCCAGCGCTCCGACAGGGGATCCGTACGAGCAGTACTTC,CASAPTGDPYEQYF
TRBD2,.,TRBV3-1,TRBJ2-5,17,TGTGCCAGCAGCCAAGGGGCAGCGGGACTACTACAAGAGACCCAGTACTTC,CASSQGAAGLLQETQYF
.,many,TRBV7-2,TRBJ1-1,13,TGTGCCAGCAGCTCAGACTGGAACACTGAAGCTTTCTTT,CASSSDWNTEAFF
.,.,TRBV6-1,TRBJ1-2,13,TGTGCCAGCGCCAGACTGCCAAACTATGGCTACACCTTC,CASARLPNYGYTF
.,few,TRBV30,TRBJ2-5,11,TGTGCCTGGGCTCCATCGGAGACCCAGTACTTC,CAWAPSETQYF
TRBD1,few,TRBV3-1,TRBJ1-4,15,TGTGCCAGCAGCCAAGTATTAGGGGGCGGTGAAAAACTGTTTTTT,CASSQVLGGGEKLFF
.,.,TRBV5-6,TRBJ1-2,14,TGTGCCAGCAGCTTGAATGCGGCTCGCTATGGCTACACCTTC,CASSLNAARYGYTF
.,.,TRBV7-9,TRBJ1-1,15,TGTGCCAGCAGCTTAGTTGGACACCCGAACACTGAAGCTTTCTTT,CASSLVGHPNTEAFF
TRBD1,many,TRBV20-1,TRBJ2-5,12,TGCAGTGCTAGGACAGGGCGAGAGACCCAGTACTTC,CSARTGRETQYF
.,.,TRBV6-2/TRBV6-3,TRBJ2-7,15,TGTGCCAGCAGTTACCCTTACAGGACCACTTACGAGCAGTACTTC,CASSYPYRTTYEQYF
TRBD2,many,TRBV6-1,TRBJ2-7,16,TGTGCCAGCAGTGAGATATTTAGCGGGAGGAAGTACGAGCAGTACTTC,CASSEIFSGRKYEQYF
TRBD1,few,TRBV15,TRBJ2-7,16,TGTGCCACCAGCAGACCTAGACAGGGGGCAAACTACGAGCAGTACTTC,CATSRPRQGANYEQYF
TRBD2,.,TRBV7-9,TRBJ2-2,17,TGTGCCAGCAGCTTACTCCTAGCGGGATTACATACCGGGGAGCTGTTTTTT,CASSLLLAGLHTGELFF
.,few,TRBV7-3,TRBJ2-7,15,TGTGCCAGCAGCCGAGGTGGGGCATCTTCCTACGAGCAGTACTTC,CASSRGGASSYEQYF
.,few,TRBV7-2,TRBJ2-7,15,TGTGCCAGCAGCTTAGGGTGGGCGCAGGGTAACGAGCAGTACTTC,CASSLGWAQGNEQYF
TRBD2,few,TRBV11-2,TRBJ2-5,19,TGTGCCAGCAGTAAGAGACTAGCGGGAAGGTTACAACCCCAAGAGACCCAGTACTTC,CASSKRLAGRLQPQETQYF
.,.,TRBV5-6,TRBJ1-5,19,TGTGCCAGCAGCTTGGCCTACGCTTTGGCTGGGAATAGCAATCAGCCCCAGCATTTT,CASSLAYALAGNSNQPQHF